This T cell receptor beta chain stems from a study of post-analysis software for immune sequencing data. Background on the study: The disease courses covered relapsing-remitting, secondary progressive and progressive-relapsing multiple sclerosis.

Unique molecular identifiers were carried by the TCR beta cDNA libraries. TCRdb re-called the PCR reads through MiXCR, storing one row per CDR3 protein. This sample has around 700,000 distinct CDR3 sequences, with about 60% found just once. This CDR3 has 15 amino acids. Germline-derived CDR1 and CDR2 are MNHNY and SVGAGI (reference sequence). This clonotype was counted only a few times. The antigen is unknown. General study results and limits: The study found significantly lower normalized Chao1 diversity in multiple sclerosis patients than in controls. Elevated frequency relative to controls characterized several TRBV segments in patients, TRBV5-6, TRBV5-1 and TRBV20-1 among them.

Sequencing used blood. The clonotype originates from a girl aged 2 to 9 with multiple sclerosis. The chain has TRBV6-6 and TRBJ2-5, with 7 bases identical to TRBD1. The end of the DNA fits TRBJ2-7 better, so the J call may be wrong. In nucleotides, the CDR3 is TGTGCCAGCTCGAGTCGTGGCAGGGGGACCCACGAGCAGTACTTC. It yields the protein CASSSRGRGTHEQYF.